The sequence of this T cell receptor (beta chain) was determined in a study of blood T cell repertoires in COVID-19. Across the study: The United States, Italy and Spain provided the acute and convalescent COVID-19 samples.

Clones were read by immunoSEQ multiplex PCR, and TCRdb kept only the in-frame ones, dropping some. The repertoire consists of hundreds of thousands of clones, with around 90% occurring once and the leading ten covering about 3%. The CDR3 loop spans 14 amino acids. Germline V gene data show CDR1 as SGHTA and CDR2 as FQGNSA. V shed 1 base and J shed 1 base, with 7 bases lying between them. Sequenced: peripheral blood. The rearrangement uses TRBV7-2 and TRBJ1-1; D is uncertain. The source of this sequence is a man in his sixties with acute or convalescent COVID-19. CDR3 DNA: TGTGCCAGCAGCTTAGGGGCCTGGAACACTGAAGCTTTCTTT. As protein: CASSLGAWNTEAFF.